These 16 T cell receptor beta chains were all obtained from the same sample, sequenced in a study of beta chain features in type 1 diabetes. For these receptors, no antigen is known. The investigators reverse transcribed all of the isolated RNA, so they sequenced expressed TCRB transcripts. Profiling relied on immunoSEQ multiplex PCR, and the TCRdb table lists in-frame clones only, not all of them. Found here are 500,000 to 850,000 clones, 11% to 15% of them singletons; the top ten hold less than 0.04%. The study's findings and limits: In every one of the four CD4+ subsets, TCRB CDR3s were moderately but significantly shorter in Type 1 diabetes patients.

Material for sequencing was naive CD4+ T cells from blood. All receptors derive from a man aged 18-30 years with type 1 diabetes.

The V call is TRBV30, the J call TRBJ2-3; tentatively, D is TRBD2 (6 bases). This CDR3 region has 13 residues. CDR1 and CDR2 (germline): GTSNPN, SVGIG (reference sequence). Trimming removed 3 bases from V and 3 bases from J, with 10 bases in between. The CDR3 reads CAWRGRSTDTQYF. CDR3 coding DNA: TGTGCCTGGAGGGGGAGGAGTACAGATACGCAGTATTTT.

The rearrangement joins TRBV9 to TRBJ2-1, with a weak D call TRBD2 (7 bases). Looked up from germline, CDR1 is SGDLS and CDR2 is YYNGEE. CDR3 length: 17 amino acids. V was trimmed by 4 bases and J by 5 bases, leaving 22 bases between them. The CDR3 DNA reads as TGTGCCAGCAGCCTCCGTGGGGGGCGGGAGCCCGACAATGAGCAGTTCTTC. This translates into CASSLRGGREPDNEQFF.

This sequence joins TRBV7-9 and TRBJ1-4; no clear D. The CDR3 runs to 14 residues. From germline, CDR1 is SEHNR and CDR2 FQNEAQ (reference sequence). The V end was cut by 5 bases, the J end by 3 bases, with 10 bases between. The CDR3: CASSARAANEKLFF. In DNA form, the CDR3 reads TGTGCCAGCAGCGCCCGGGCCGCTAATGAAAAACTGTTTTTT. The full variable domain, with the rest looked up from reference TRBV7-9 and TRBJ1-4, is DTGVSQNPRHKITKRGQNVTFRCDPISEHNRLYWYRQTLGQGPEFLTYFQNEAQLEKSRLLSDRFSAERPKGSFSTLEIQRTEQGDSAMYLCASSARAANEKLFFGSGTQLSVL.

The rearrangement joins TRBV4-2 to TRBJ1-1; D call uncertain. CDR1 is LGHNA, CDR2 YNFKEQ, per germline. The CDR3 is 14 residues long. V lost 4 bases and J 1 base, leaving 10 bases between the germline ends. CDR3 loop: CASSLGRENTEAFF. The CDR3 nucleotides read TGTGCCAGCAGCCTCGGGCGGGAGAACACTGAAGCTTTCTTT.

This rearrangement joins TRBV19 to TRBJ2-7; the D is unclear. The CDR3 spans 14 residues. In germline, CDR1 is LNHDA, CDR2 SQIVND (reference sequence). Between the trimmed V and J ends, which lost 7 bases and 0 bases, there was a span of 13 bases. In DNA form, the CDR3 reads TGTGCCAGTACCCCTCCTGGAGCCTCCTACGAGCAGTACTTC. Encoded protein: CASTPPGASYEQYF.

Concerning this clone itself: Other DNA sequences in the same sample also yield this CDR3. This chain connects TRBV30 to TRBJ2-3; no clear D. The CDR3 is 11 amino acids. V was clipped by 1 base and J by 6 bases, with 5 bases between them. Germline CDR1 and CDR2: GTSNPN and SVGIG (reference sequence). The CDR3 region is CAWSGADTQYF. The CDR3 region has the DNA TGTGCCTGGAGTGGGGCGGATACGCAGTATTTT.

This clone was seen more than once but under ten times. The chain has TRBV7-9 and TRBJ1-2; D gene unclear. Germline V CDR1 and CDR2: SEHNR, FQNEAQ (reference sequence). The CDR3 contains 12 residues. Trimming removed 0 bases from V and 8 bases from J, with 7 bases in between. In DNA, the CDR3 is TGTGCCAGCAGCTTAGCCCTCGAAGGCTACACCTTC. Translating it yields CASSLALEGYTF. The entire variable domain, with the rest obtained from reference TRBV7-9 and TRBJ1-2, is as follows: DTGVSQNPRHKITKRGQNVTFRCDPISEHNRLYWYRQTLGQGPEFLTYFQNEAQLEKSRLLSDRFSAERPKGSFSTLEIQRTEQGDSAMYLCASSLALEGYTFGSGTRLTVV.

DNA of the CDR3: TGTGCCTGGATGGAGAACACTGAAGCTTTCTTT. Translation: CAWMENTEAFF. The rearrangement uses TRBV30 and TRBJ1-1; D gene uncertain. This CDR3 spans 11 amino acids. Germline-derived CDR1 and CDR2 are GTSNPN and SVGIG (reference sequence). V shed 4 bases and J shed 1 base, with 4 bases lying between them.

This chain joins TRBV6-5 and TRBJ2-3; 8 bases agree with TRBD1. The germline CDR1 and CDR2 sequences are MNHEY and SVGAGI. V trimming: 6 bases; J trimming: 1 base; junction bases outside the gene matches: 6. CDR3 size: 15 residues. The CDR3 nucleotides are TGTGCCAGCAGAGACAGGGGTAGGGGCACAGATACGCAGTATTTT. This gives the protein CASRDRGRGTDTQYF.

For this clone: Other DNA sequences in this sample translate to the same CDR3. The V call is TRBV5-1, the J call TRBJ2-3, with D unclear. From germline, CDR1 is SGHRS and CDR2 YFSETQ. The CDR3 has 14 amino acids. V was cut by 0 bases and J by 2 bases, with 7 bases left in between. CDR3 loop: CASSLDRATDTQYF. The CDR3 nucleotides are TGCGCCAGCAGCTTGGACAGAGCCACAGATACGCAGTATTTT. The variable domain in full, completed from reference TRBV5-1 and TRBJ2-3, reads KAGVTQTPRYLIKTRGQQVTLSCSPISGHRSVSWYQQTPGQGLQFLFEYFSETQRNKGNFPGRFSGRQFSNSRSEMNVSTLELGDSALYLCASSLDRATDTQYFGPGTRLTVL.

This clone was observed a handful of times. The rearrangement uses TRBV15 and TRBJ2-2; 7 bases line up with TRBD2. This CDR3 is built from 15 residues. The V gene's germline CDR1 is LNHNV and CDR2 YYDKDF (reference sequence). The ends lost 3 bases at V and 4 bases at J; junction bases unmatched: 5. CDR3 sequence (DNA): TGTGCCACCAGCAGTAGGCTAGCGGTCACCGGGGAGCTGTTTTTT. Translated, it gives CATSSRLAVTGELFF.

This clone was seen at least ten times. The chain has TRBV10-3 and TRBJ2-5; weak D call: TRBD2 (6 bases). V was trimmed by 4 bases and J by 5 bases, leaving 8 bases between them. The CDR3 has 12 residues. Germline V gene lookup returns CDR1 ENHRY and CDR2 SYGVKD. In nucleotides, the CDR3 is TGTGCCATCAGTGGTCGGGAGGAGACCCAGTACTTC. Its protein is CAISGREETQYF.

The chain combines TRBV5-1 with TRBJ2-5; D tentatively reads TRBD1 or TRBD2 (6 bases each). Trimming shortened V by 0 bases and J by 5 bases, and 17 bases separated the two germline ends. This CDR3 comprises 16 residues. CDR1 and CDR2 (germline): SGHRS, YFSETQ. CDR3 residues: CASSLEGGRFEETQYF. The CDR3 DNA reads as TGCGCCAGCAGCTTGGAAGGGGGGCGCTTCGAGGAGACCCAGTACTTC.

V gene TRBV30 combines with J gene TRBJ2-2; D is perhaps TRBD1 (6 bases). V gave up 0 bases and J gave up 5 bases, with 10 bases separating them. CDR3 length equals 14 residues. Germline CDR1 reads GTSNPN; CDR2 reads SVGIG (reference sequence). The CDR3 DNA reads TGTGCCTGGAGTGTAAAACAGGGTACCGGGGAGCTGTTTTTT. Its protein product is CAWSVKQGTGELFF.

The genes are TRBV9 and TRBJ2-1; 9 nucleotides agree with TRBD1. Germline CDR1 and CDR2: SGDLS and YYNGEE. The CDR3 consists of 16 residues. Trimming at V came to 0 bases and at J to 6 bases, leaving 7 bases not matched to a gene. CDR3 nucleotide sequence: TGTGCCAGCAGCGTAGGGGGACAGGGCGTCGTCAATGAGCAGTTCTTC. Its protein product is CASSVGGQGVVNEQFF.

The chain combines TRBV29-1 with TRBJ1-1; no clear D. Germline assignment: CDR1 SQVTM and CDR2 ANQGSEA. Trimming took 2 bases from V and 2 from J, leaving 12 bases between them. This CDR3 is 14 amino acids long. CDR3 coding DNA: TGCAGCGTTGAAAAGAATACGGGTAACACTGAAGCTTTCTTT. It translates to CSVEKNTGNTEAFF.